This is a list of T cell receptor beta chains from one sample in a study of shared T cell receptors in the human thymus. TCRdb's copy holds only in-frame clones and misses some; the assay was immunoSEQ multiplex PCR. The repertoire has under 850,000 clones, 70% to 90% of them found once; the top ten carry 0.008% to 0.011%. The same specimen was also included in a second study, on human thymus T cells.

Sequencing was carried out using thymocytes. These receptors came from a boy less than two years old with a congenital heart defect. The CDR3 runs from the conserved cysteine through the conserved F or W. A D gene is named only where the DNA matches it firmly. Size values are once, few and many counts, or a class for expanded clones, and some rows have none.

>TRBV5-6|-|-|TRBJ1-2
CASSSVVGAANYGYTF
TGTGCCAGCAGCTCGGTGGTGGGGGCGGCTAACTATGGCTACACCTTC
>TRBV5-1|-|-|TRBJ2-7
CASSLQGSSYEQYF
TGCGCCAGCAGCTTGCAGGGGAGCTCCTACGAGCAGTACTTC
>TRBV7-6|-|-|TRBJ2-3
CASSLVVWRDAGADTQYF
TGTGCCAGCAGCTTAGTCGTGTGGCGGGACGCGGGGGCGGATACGCAGTATTTT
>TRBV6-5|once|-|TRBJ2-7
CASSSTSPRDYEQYF
TGTGCCAGCAGTTCTACCAGCCCCAGGGATTACGAGCAGTACTTC
>TRBV6-4|-|-|TRBJ2-1
CASSLSGNYNEQFF
TGTGCCAGCAGTCTTAGCGGAAACTACAATGAGCAGTTCTTC
>TRBV4-1|-|-|TRBJ2-3
CASSQGRRVTDTQYF
TGCGCCAGCAGCCAAGGCAGGAGGGTCACAGATACGCAGTATTTT
>TRBV5-1|-|TRBD2|TRBJ2-3
CASSLVAGLADTQYF
TGCGCCAGCAGCTTGGTAGCGGGCCTTGCAGATACGCAGTATTTT
>TRBV27|-|TRBD1|TRBJ1-1
CASSLRPGTGARRTEAFF
TGTGCCAGCAGTTTACGCCCCGGGACAGGGGCCCGTCGGACTGAAGCTTTCTTT
>TRBV2|-|-|TRBJ2-3
CASSAPWSGVTDTQYF
TGTGCCAGCAGTGCCCCGTGGAGCGGAGTCACAGATACGCAGTATTTT
>TRBV27|-|TRBD2|TRBJ2-1
CASSLWALGTSGNNEQFF
TGTGCCAGCAGTTTATGGGCGCTGGGGACTAGCGGAAACAATGAGCAGTTCTTC
>TRBV5-1|-|-|TRBJ2-7
CASSRSGVGYEQYF
TGCGCCAGCAGCCGGAGCGGAGTCGGCTACGAGCAGTACTTC
>TRBV10-1|-|-|TRBJ1-4
CASSEKAGTTNEKLFF
TGCGCCAGCAGTGAGAAGGCAGGGACAACTAATGAAAAACTGTTTTTT
>TRBV9|-|-|TRBJ2-1
CASSPSLRTHYHEQFF
TGTGCCAGCAGCCCCTCCCTGCGGACACACTACCATGAGCAGTTCTTC
>TRBV29-1|-|-|TRBJ1-1
CSVSREFLVEAFF
TGCAGCGTTAGTCGTGAGTTTCTTGTGGAAGCTTTCTTT
>TRBV27|-|-|TRBJ1-2
CASSSRGWGYTF
TGTGCCAGCAGTTCCAGGGGATGGGGCTACACCTTC
>TRBV4-1|-|TRBD1|TRBJ2-5
CASSQERTGMGQETQYF
TGCGCCAGCAGCCAAGAGAGGACAGGGATGGGACAAGAGACCCAGTACTTC
>TRBV14|-|TRBD2|TRBJ2-7
CASSQEASGTYEQYF
TGTGCCAGCAGCCAAGAGGCTAGCGGCACCTACGAGCAGTACTTC
>TRBV29-1|-|-|TRBJ2-1
CSVPLGGGSHPSSYNEQFF
TGCAGCGTGCCATTGGGGGGCGGGAGCCATCCAAGCTCCTACAATGAGCAGTTCTTC
>TRBV5-1|-|-|TRBJ1-1
CASSCQGLRNTEAFF
TGCGCCAGCAGCTGTCAGGGGCTACGGAACACTGAAGCTTTCTTT
>TRBV5-4|-|TRBD2|TRBJ2-1
CASSSSARDYLYNEQFF
TGTGCCAGCAGCTCTTCTGCCCGGGACTACCTATACAATGAGCAGTTCTTC
>TRBV28|few|-|TRBJ2-7
CASSLTRVYEQYF
TGTGCCAGCAGCCTAACTAGAGTCTACGAGCAGTACTTC
>TRBV28|-|TRBD1|TRBJ2-6
CASSSPGTGLSGANVLTF
TGTGCCAGCAGTTCCCCCGGGACAGGCCTAAGTGGGGCCAACGTCCTGACTTTC
>TRBV27|-|-|TRBJ1-4
CASSPWTEGNEKLFF
TGTGCCAGCAGTCCCTGGACAGAAGGTAATGAAAAACTGTTTTTT
>TRBV7-2|-|TRBD2|TRBJ2-1
CASSLGPAGVGGNEQFF
TGTGCCAGCAGCTTAGGACCGGCGGGAGTGGGGGGCAATGAGCAGTTCTTC
>TRBV28|-|-|TRBJ1-2
CASRSGRQLEYGYTF
TGTGCCAGCAGGTCAGGACGCCAACTAGAGTATGGCTACACCTTC
>TRBV27|-|TRBD1|TRBJ2-2
CASSLLRGPGQLNGELFF
TGTGCCAGCAGTTTACTCAGGGGGCCCGGACAGTTAAACGGGGAGCTGTTTTTT
>TRBV4-1|-|TRBD1|TRBJ1-5
CASSQDGQGEYQPQHF
TGCGCCAGCAGCCAGGATGGACAGGGAGAATATCAGCCCCAGCATTTT
>TRBV27|-|TRBD2|TRBJ2-7
CASSLLLGTSGIEQYF
TGTGCCAGCAGTTTACTCCTGGGGACTAGCGGGATAGAGCAGTACTTC
>TRBV19|-|TRBD1|TRBJ1-4
CASRTGGEKLFF
TGTGCCAGTAGAACAGGGGGGGAAAAACTGTTTTTT
>TRBV6-5|-|-|TRBJ2-2
CASWRHPNTGELFF
TGTGCCAGCTGGAGGCACCCGAACACCGGGGAGCTGTTTTTT
>TRBV5-6|once|-|TRBJ2-6
CASSLFRDWDSGANVLTF
TGTGCCAGCAGCTTGTTCCGGGACTGGGACTCTGGGGCCAACGTCCTGACTTTC
>TRBV27|-|TRBD1|TRBJ2-1
CASRPTGTALYNEQFF
TGTGCCAGCAGACCGACCGGGACAGCGCTATACAATGAGCAGTTCTTC